This record concerns one T cell receptor beta chain sequence. This specimen comes from a study of blood T cell repertoires in COVID-19. TCRdb's table, derived via immunoSEQ multiplex PCR, lists solely in-frame clones and lacks some. The sample has approximately 300,000 clones, around 87% seen once. The receptor comes from a man aged 50-60 years with active or convalescent COVID-19. Sequencing input: peripheral blood.

The CDR3 region has the DNA TGTGCCAGCAGCTTAGGGGACACGCGCACAGATACGCAGTATTTT. It codes for CASSLGDTRTDTQYF. The chain links TRBV5-5 to TRBJ2-3, with D perhaps matching TRBD1 (6 bases). The CDR3 runs to 15 residues. Per germline, CDR1 SGHKS and CDR2 YYEKEE (reference sequence). The V and J ends lost 2 bases and 1 base respectively, with 11 bases between them.